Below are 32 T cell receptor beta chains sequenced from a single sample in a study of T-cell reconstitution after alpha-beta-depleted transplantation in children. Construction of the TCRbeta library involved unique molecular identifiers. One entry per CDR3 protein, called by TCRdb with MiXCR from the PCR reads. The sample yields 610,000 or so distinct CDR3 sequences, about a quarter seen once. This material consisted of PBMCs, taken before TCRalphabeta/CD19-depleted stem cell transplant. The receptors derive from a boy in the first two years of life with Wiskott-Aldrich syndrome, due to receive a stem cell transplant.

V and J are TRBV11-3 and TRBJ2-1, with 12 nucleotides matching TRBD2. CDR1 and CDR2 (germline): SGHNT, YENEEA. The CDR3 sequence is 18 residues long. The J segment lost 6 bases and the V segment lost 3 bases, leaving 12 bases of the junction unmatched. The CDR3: CASSFRRGGLAGSNEQFF. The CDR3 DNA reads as TGTGCCAGCAGCTTCCGGCGAGGCGGACTAGCGGGATCCAATGAGCAGTTCTTC.

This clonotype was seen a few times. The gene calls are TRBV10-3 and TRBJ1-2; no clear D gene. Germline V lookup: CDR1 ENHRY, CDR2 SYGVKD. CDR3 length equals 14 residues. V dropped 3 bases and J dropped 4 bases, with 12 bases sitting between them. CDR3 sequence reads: CAISESLGFYGYTF. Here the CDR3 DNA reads TGTGCCATCAGTGAAAGTCTGGGATTCTATGGCTACACCTTC.

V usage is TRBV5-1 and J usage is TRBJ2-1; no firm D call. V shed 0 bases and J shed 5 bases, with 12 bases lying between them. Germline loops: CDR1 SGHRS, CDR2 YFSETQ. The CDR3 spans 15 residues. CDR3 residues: CASSLVSGSNNEQFF. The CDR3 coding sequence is TGCGCCAGCAGCTTGGTCTCAGGATCGAACAATGAGCAGTTCTTC.

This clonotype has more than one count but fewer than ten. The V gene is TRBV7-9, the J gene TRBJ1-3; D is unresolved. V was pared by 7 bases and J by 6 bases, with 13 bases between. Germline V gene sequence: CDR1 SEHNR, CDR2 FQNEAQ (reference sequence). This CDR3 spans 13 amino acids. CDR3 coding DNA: TGTGCCAGCACCCAGACGGGTTCAAACACCATATATTTT. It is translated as CASTQTGSNTIYF.

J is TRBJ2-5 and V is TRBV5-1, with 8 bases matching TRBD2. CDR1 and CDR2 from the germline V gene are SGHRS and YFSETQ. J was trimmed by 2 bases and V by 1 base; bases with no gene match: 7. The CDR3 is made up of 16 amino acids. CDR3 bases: TGCGCCAGCAGCTTGTCGCCGGGAGGGATACAAGAGACCCAGTACTTC. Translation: CASSLSPGGIQETQYF.

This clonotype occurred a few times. DNA of the CDR3: TGCGCCAGCAGCCAAGAGTCGCGCGGAGGGAGGCTGACAGAGACCCAGTACTTC. Translated: CASSQESRGGRLTETQYF. The chain couples TRBV4-1 to TRBJ2-5; tentative D call: TRBD2 (6 bases). The CDR3 covers 18 residues. V lost 0 bases and J lost 4, with 21 bases in between. CDR1 is MGHRA and CDR2 is YSYEKL in the germline V gene.

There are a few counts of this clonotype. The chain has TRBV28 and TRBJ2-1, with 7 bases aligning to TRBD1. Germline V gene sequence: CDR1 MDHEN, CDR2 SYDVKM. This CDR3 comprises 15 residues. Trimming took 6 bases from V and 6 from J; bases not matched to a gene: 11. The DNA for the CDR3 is TGTGCCAGCAGCCTAGGGGGCGAATCTAGCAATGAGCAGTTCTTC. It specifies CASSLGGESSNEQFF.

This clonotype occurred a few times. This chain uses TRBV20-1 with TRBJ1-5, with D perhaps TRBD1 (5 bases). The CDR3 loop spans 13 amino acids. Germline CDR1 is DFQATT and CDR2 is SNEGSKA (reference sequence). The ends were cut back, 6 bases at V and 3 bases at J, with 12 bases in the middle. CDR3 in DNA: TGCAGTGCCCTCGACAGAATCAATCAGCCCCAGCATTTT. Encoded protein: CSALDRINQPQHF.

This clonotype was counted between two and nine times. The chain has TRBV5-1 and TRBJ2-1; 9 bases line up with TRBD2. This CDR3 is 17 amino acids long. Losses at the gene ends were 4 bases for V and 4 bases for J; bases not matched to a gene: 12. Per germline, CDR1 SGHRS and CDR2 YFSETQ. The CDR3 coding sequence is TGCGCCAGCAGCGACGCCGCGGGCCTAGCGGGGTACAATGAGCAGTTCTTC. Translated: CASSDAAGLAGYNEQFF.

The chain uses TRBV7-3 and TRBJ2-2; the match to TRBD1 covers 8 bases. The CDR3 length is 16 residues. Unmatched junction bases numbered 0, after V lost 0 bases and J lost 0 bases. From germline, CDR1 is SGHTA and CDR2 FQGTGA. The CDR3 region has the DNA TGTGCCAGCAGCTTAACGGGACAGGCGAACACCGGGGAGCTGTTTTTT. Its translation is CASSLTGQANTGELFF.

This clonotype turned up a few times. The CDR3 region is CASIKAGTDEQYF. The CDR3 DNA reads as TGTGCCAGCATCAAGGCCGGGACCGACGAGCAGTACTTC. V gene TRBV2 combines with J gene TRBJ2-7; D is possibly TRBD1 or TRBD2 (5 bases each). Trimming removed 7 bases from V and 5 bases from J, with 15 bases in between. In germline, CDR1 is SNHLY, CDR2 FYNNEI. The CDR3 consists of 13 residues.

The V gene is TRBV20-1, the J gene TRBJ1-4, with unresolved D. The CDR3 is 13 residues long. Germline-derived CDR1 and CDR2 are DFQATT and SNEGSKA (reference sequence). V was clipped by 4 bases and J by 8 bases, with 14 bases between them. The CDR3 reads CSAMPGLSEKLFF. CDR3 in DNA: TGCAGTGCTATGCCAGGACTTTCCGAAAAACTGTTTTTT.

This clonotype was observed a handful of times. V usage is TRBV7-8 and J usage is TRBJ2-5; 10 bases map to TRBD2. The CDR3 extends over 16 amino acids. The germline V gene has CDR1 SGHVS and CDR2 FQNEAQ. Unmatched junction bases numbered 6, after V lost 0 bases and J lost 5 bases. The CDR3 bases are TGTGCCAGCAGCTTAGCCAGAGCGGGGGGGAGGGAGACCCAGTACTTC. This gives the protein CASSLARAGGRETQYF.

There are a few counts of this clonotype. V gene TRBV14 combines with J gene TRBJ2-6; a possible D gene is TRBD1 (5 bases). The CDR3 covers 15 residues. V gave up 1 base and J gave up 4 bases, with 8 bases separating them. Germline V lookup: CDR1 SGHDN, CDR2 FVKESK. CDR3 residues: CASSQGGPGANVLTF. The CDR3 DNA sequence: TGTGCCAGCAGCCAAGGGGGCCCCGGGGCCAACGTCCTGACTTTC.

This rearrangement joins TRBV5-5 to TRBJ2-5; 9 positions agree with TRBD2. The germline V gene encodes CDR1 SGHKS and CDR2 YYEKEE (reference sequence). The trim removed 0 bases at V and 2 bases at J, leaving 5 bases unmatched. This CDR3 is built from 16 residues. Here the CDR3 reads CASSLVTSGLQETQYF. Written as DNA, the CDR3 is TGTGCCAGCAGCTTGGTGACTAGCGGCCTACAAGAGACCCAGTACTTC.

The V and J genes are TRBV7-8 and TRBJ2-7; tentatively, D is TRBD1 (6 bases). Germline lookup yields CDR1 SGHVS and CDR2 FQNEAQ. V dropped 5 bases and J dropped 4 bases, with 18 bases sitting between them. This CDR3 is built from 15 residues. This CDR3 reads CASSLPETGPYEQYF. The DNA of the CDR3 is TGTGCCAGCAGCCTCCCGGAGACAGGCCCTTACGAGCAGTACTTC.

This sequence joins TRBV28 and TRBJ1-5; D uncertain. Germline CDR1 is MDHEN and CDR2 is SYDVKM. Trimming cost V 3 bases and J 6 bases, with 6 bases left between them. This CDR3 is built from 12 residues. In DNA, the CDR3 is TGTGCCAGCAGTTTGAACGGTCAGCCCCAGCATTTT. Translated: CASSLNGQPQHF.

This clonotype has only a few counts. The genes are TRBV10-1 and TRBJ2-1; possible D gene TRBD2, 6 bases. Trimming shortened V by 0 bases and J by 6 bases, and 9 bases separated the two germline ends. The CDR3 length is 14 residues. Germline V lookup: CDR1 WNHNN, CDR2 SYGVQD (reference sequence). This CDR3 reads CASSESTGANEQFF. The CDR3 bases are TGCGCCAGCAGTGAGTCAACGGGAGCCAATGAGCAGTTCTTC.

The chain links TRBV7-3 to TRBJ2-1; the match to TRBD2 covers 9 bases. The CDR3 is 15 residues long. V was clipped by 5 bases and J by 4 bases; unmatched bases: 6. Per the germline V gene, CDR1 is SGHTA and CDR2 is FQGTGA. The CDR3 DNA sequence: TGTGCCAGCAGCCCCCATAGCGGGGGATACAATGAGCAGTTCTTC. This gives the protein CASSPHSGGYNEQFF.

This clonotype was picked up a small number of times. CDR3 coding DNA: TGCAGTGCTAGAACCCAGGGGAGGAGAACTGAAGCTTTCTTT. Residues: CSARTQGRRTEAFF. This rearrangement joins TRBV20-1 to TRBJ1-1; a possible D gene is TRBD1 (6 bases). The CDR3 runs to 14 residues. Trimming stripped 2 bases from V and 5 bases from J, with 15 bases between. Germline V lookup: CDR1 DFQATT, CDR2 SNEGSKA (reference sequence).

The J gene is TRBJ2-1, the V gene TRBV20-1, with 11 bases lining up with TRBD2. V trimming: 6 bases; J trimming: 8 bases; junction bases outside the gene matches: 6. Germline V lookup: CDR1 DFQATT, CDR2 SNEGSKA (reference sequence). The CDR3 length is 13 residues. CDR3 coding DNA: TGCAGTGCGCCTAGCGGGAGGAGCGATGAGCAGTTCTTC. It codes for CSAPSGRSDEQFF.

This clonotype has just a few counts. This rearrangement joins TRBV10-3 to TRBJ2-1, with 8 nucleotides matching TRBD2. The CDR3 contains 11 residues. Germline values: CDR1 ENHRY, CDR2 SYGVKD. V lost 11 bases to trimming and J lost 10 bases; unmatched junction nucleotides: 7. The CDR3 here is CAVTGGHEQFF. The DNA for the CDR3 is TGTGCCGTGACGGGAGGGCACGAGCAGTTCTTC.

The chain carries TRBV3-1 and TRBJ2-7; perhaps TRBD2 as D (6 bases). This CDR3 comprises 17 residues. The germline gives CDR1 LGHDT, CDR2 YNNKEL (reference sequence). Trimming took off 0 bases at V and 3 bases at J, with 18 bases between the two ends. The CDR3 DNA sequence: TGTGCCAGCAGCCAAGAGTGGTCCGCGGACTATCACTACGAGCAGTACTTC. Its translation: CASSQEWSADYHYEQYF.

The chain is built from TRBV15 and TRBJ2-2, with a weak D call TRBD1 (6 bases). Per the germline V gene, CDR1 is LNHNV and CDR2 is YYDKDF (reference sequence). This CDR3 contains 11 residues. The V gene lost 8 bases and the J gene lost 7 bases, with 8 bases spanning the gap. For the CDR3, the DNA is TGTGCCACCTCACAGGGCGGGGAGCTGTTTTTT. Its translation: CATSQGGELFF.

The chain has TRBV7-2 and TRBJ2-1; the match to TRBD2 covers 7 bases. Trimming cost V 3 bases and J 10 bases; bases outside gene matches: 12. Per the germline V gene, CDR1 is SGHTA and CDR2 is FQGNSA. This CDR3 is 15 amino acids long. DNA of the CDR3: TGTGCCAGCAGCTTCACCACCGATAGCGGGTACGAGCAGTTCTTC. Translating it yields CASSFTTDSGYEQFF. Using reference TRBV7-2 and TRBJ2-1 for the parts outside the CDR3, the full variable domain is GAGVSQSPSNKVTEKGKDVELRCDPISGHTALYWYRQSLGQGLEFLIYFQGNSAPDKSGLPSDRFSAERTGGSVSTLTIQRTQQEDSAVYLCASSFTTDSGYEQFFGPGTRLTVL.

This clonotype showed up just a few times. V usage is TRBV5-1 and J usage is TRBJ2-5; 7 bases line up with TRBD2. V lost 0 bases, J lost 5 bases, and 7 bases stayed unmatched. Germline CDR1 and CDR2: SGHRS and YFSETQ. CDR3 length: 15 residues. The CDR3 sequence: CASSLAAGVEETQYF. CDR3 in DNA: TGCGCCAGCAGCTTGGCCGCGGGAGTTGAGGAGACCCAGTACTTC.

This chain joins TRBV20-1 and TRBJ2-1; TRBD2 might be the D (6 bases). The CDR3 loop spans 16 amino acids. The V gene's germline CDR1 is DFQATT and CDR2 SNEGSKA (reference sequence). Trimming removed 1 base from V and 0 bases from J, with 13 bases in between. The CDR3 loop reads CSARVSTSSSYNEQFF. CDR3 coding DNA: TGCAGTGCTAGAGTCTCCACTAGCAGCTCCTACAATGAGCAGTTCTTC.

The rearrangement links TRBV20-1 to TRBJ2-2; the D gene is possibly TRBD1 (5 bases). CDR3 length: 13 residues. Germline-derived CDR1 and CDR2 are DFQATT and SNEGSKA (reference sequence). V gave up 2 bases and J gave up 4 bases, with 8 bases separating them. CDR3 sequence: CSARPGPTGELFF. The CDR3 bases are TGCAGTGCTAGACCAGGGCCCACCGGGGAGCTGTTTTTT.

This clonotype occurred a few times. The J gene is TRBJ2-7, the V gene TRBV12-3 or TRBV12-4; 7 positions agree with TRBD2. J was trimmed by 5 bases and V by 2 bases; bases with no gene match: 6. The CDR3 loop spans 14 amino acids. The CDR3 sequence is CASSLLAGVNEQYF. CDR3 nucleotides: TGTGCCAGCAGTTTACTGGCGGGAGTGAACGAGCAGTACTTC.

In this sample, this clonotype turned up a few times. The CDR3 spells CASSGGQGGYNQPQHF. The CDR3 region has the DNA TGCGCCAGCAGTGGGGGACAGGGAGGTTACAATCAGCCCCAGCATTTT. The chain couples TRBV10-2 to TRBJ1-5, with 9 bases matching TRBD1. The CDR3 spans 16 residues. With 4 bases clipped from V and 3 bases from J, the junction kept 7 bases outside the gene matches. Germline CDR1 reads WSHSY; CDR2 reads SAAADI.

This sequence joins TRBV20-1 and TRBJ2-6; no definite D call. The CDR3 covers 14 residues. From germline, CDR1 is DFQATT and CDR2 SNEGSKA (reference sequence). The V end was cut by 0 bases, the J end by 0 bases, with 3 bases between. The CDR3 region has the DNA TGCAGTGCTAGAGAGACCTCTGGGGCCAACGTCCTGACTTTC. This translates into CSARETSGANVLTF.

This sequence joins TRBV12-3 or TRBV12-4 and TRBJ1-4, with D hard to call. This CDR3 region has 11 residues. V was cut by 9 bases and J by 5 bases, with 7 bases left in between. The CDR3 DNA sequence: TGTGCCAGTATTTGGAATGAAAAACTGTTTTTT. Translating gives CASIWNEKLFF.